These 9 T cell receptor beta chains came from one sample sequenced in a study of blood T cell repertoires in COVID-19. Profiled with immunoSEQ multiplex PCR; TCRdb holds only in-frame clones, not every one. Of over 150,000 clones listed, about 79% are singletons. Sequencing used peripheral blood. These TCRs come from a human donor in a cohort sampled during active COVID-19.

The chain employs TRBV6-4 and TRBJ2-3; 9 bases fit TRBD2. The CDR3 runs 15 residues. CDR1 is MRHNA, CDR2 SNTAGT, per germline. The V and J ends lost 4 bases and 2 bases, in that order; junction bases with no gene match: 4. CDR3 amino acids: CASSVAGALTDTQYF. CDR3 DNA: TGTGCCAGCAGTGTAGCGGGGGCCCTCACAGATACGCAGTATTTT.

The V and J genes are TRBV11-2 and TRBJ2-7; 8 positions agree with TRBD1. CDR1 SGHAT and CDR2 FQNNGV come from the germline V gene. J was trimmed by 7 bases and V by 0 bases; bases with no gene match: 17. The CDR3 runs to 18 residues. The CDR3 DNA follows: TGTGCCAGCAGCTTAGATTTCTTAATGGGCAGGGGGCGAGGGGAGCAGTACTTC. Its protein is CASSLDFLMGRGRGEQYF.

The rearrangement links TRBV27 to TRBJ2-7; TRBD2 matches at 11 bases. CDR3 size: 14 residues. Germline-derived CDR1 and CDR2 are MNHEY and SMNVEV (reference sequence). The trim removed 6 bases at V and 2 bases at J, leaving 3 bases unmatched. The CDR3 DNA follows: TGTGCCAGCAGATATAGCGGGAGGGCCTACGAGCAGTACTTC. Protein sequence: CASRYSGRAYEQYF.

This clone has more than one count but fewer than ten. This chain connects TRBV19 to TRBJ2-7; maybe TRBD2 (5 bases). V shed 0 bases and J shed 9 bases, with 15 bases lying between them. Germline CDR1 reads LNHDA; CDR2 reads SQIVND (reference sequence). This CDR3 has 14 residues. This chain's CDR3 is CASSIDPGPGGQYF. The DNA of the CDR3 is TGTGCCAGTAGTATAGACCCTGGGCCAGGAGGGCAGTACTTC.

The J gene is TRBJ2-3, the V gene TRBV5-4; 9 positions match TRBD2. V lost 4 bases to trimming and J lost 2 bases; unmatched junction nucleotides: 8. This CDR3 contains 16 residues. Germline V gene data show CDR1 as SGHNT and CDR2 as YYREEE (reference sequence). CDR3 residues: CASSTSGGGVTDTQYF. The CDR3 DNA follows: TGTGCCAGCAGCACCTCCGGCGGGGGGGTCACAGATACGCAGTATTTT.

The V and J genes are TRBV5-1 and TRBJ2-1, with D possibly matching TRBD2 (6 bases). The V gene lost 5 bases and the J gene lost 6 bases, with 9 bases spanning the gap. This CDR3 is built from 12 residues. Germline CDR1 and CDR2: SGHRS and YFSETQ. For the CDR3, the DNA is TGCGCCAGCAGGGTAGCGGCCAATGAGCAGTTCTTC. It specifies CASRVAANEQFF.

This clone is judged medium-sized. The chain joins TRBV27 to TRBJ2-2; possibly TRBD2 for D (6 bases). The CDR3 consists of 15 residues. V lost 7 bases to trimming and J lost 6 bases, with 18 bases between them. Looked up from germline, CDR1 is MNHEY and CDR2 is SMNVEV (reference sequence). The CDR3 nucleotides read TGTGCCAGCAAGGAGGGTTGGAATGAGGCCGGGGAGCTGTTTTTT. Translation gives CASKEGWNEAGELFF.

The V and J genes are TRBV27 and TRBJ2-7; D gene unclear. CDR3 length equals 11 residues. The V end was cut by 5 bases, the J end by 5 bases, with 7 bases between. CDR1 and CDR2 (germline): MNHEY, SMNVEV (reference sequence). CDR3 in amino acids: CASSGGHEQYF. CDR3 nucleotides: TGTGCCAGCAGTGGTGGGCACGAGCAGTACTTC.

V and J are TRBV5-1 and TRBJ2-1; the D is unclear. The CDR3 runs 13 residues. V lost 3 bases and J 0 bases, leaving 4 bases between the germline ends. Per the germline V gene, CDR1 is SGHRS and CDR2 is YFSETQ. CDR3 coding DNA: TGCGCCAGCAGCTCGGGCTCCTACAATGAGCAGTTCTTC. This sequence encodes CASSSGSYNEQFF.